The 28 T cell receptor beta chains presented below share a single source sample, sequenced in a study of spatial heterogeneity in lung cancer. TCRdb ran MiXCR on the 5' RACE reads and lists one entry per CDR3 protein. The data show more than 75,000 distinct CDR3 sequences, with roughly 12% seen just once and approximately 4.2% held by the top ten. Specified time point: sample taken at primary tumor resection. The study sequenced unsorted whole RNA from tumor, nontumor lung or frozen PBMC. The source material was PBMCs, sampled at surgery. These receptors were taken from a male donor with early-stage non-small cell lung cancer.

This sequence joins TRBV2 and TRBJ2-7; weak D call: TRBD2 (5 bases). Germline V lookup: CDR1 SNHLY, CDR2 FYNNEI. V was shortened by 5 bases and J by 2 bases, with 16 bases between the two germline ends. This CDR3 is built from 15 residues. CDR3 loop: CASSPRGSNTYEQYF. As DNA, the CDR3 is TGTGCCAGCAGTCCGCGAGGGTCTAACACCTACGAGCAGTACTTC.

Comment on this clonotype: This sequence may be a read error, since a much larger clone differs from it by one base. V gene TRBV29-1 combines with J gene TRBJ1-1; maybe TRBD1 (5 bases). Germline CDR1 is SQVTM and CDR2 is ANQGSEA. CDR3 size: 13 residues. V was cut by 7 bases and J by 3 bases, with 15 bases left in between. The CDR3 protein is CSATGNVDTEAFF. In DNA form, the CDR3 reads TGCAGCGCAACAGGTAATGTGGACACTGAAGCTTTCTTT.

In its sample, this clonotype was seen a few times. The chain joins TRBV14 to TRBJ1-1; D gene unclear. The CDR3 length is 12 residues. CDR1 and CDR2 from the germline V gene are SGHDN and FVKESK. Trimming left V 3 bases short and J 4 bases short, with 6 bases between. The CDR3 nucleotides are TGTGCCAGCAGCCACTGGGGCACTGAAGCTTTCTTT. Protein product: CASSHWGTEAFF.

This clonotype appeared many times. V and J are TRBV7-9 and TRBJ1-2; no firm D call. CDR3 length: 14 amino acids. With 1 base removed from V and 4 bases from J, the gap between germline ends came to 10 bases. Per germline, CDR1 SEHNR and CDR2 FQNEAQ (reference sequence). The CDR3 sequence: CASSLGVEGYGYTF. CDR3 nucleotides: TGTGCCAGCAGCTTAGGGGTTGAAGGCTATGGCTACACCTTC.

For the CDR3, the DNA is TGCGCCAGCAGCTCGGACGGATTCATCTCTGGAAACACCATATATTTT. Its translation: CASSSDGFISGNTIYF. The V call is TRBV5-1, the J call TRBJ1-3, with D uncertain. This CDR3 contains 16 residues. CDR1 is SGHRS, CDR2 YFSETQ, per germline. The germline V and J ends were trimmed by 3 bases and 0 bases, with 13 bases remaining between them.

There are many counts of this clonotype. This chain uses TRBV7-3 with TRBJ2-1, with 7 positions matching TRBD1. The germline CDR1 and CDR2 sequences are SGHTA and FQGTGA. With V trimmed by 4 bases and J by 10 bases, 7 bases remained unmatched. This CDR3 region has 13 residues. CDR3 residues: CASSSTGLGEQFF. In DNA, the CDR3 is TGTGCCAGCAGCTCGACAGGGTTGGGGGAGCAGTTCTTC.

This clonotype came up a few times. The rearrangement joins TRBV5-5 to TRBJ2-1, with D uncertain. Germline values: CDR1 SGHKS, CDR2 YYEKEE (reference sequence). V lost 4 bases, J lost 0 bases, and 14 bases lay in between. This CDR3 spans 16 amino acids. The CDR3 DNA sequence: TGTGCCAGCAGCCCGGCCCCGATAAGCTCCTACAATGAGCAGTTCTTC. Protein sequence: CASSPAPISSYNEQFF.

This clonotype was seen only a few times. This sequence joins TRBV5-4 and TRBJ2-7, with a tentative D call TRBD1 (7 bases). The CDR3 is 12 amino acids. Trimming left V 2 bases short and J 6 bases short, with 9 bases between. Germline V lookup: CDR1 SGHNT, CDR2 YYREEE (reference sequence). CDR3 loop: CASSFQGGEQYF. The CDR3 DNA sequence: TGTGCCAGCAGCTTCCAGGGGGGCGAGCAGTACTTC.

This clonotype has a handful of counts. The rearrangement uses TRBV7-8 and TRBJ2-3; D is uncertain. V was cut by 3 bases and J by 4 bases, with 11 bases left in between. Germline V lookup: CDR1 SGHVS, CDR2 FQNEAQ. The CDR3 loop spans 14 amino acids. In DNA form, the CDR3 reads TGTGCCAGCAGCTTTCTCTCTGGTCCAGATACGCAGTATTTT. It codes for CASSFLSGPDTQYF.

This clonotype was seen many times. V and J are TRBV29-1 and TRBJ1-1, with D possibly being TRBD1 (5 bases). Germline-derived CDR1 and CDR2 are SQVTM and ANQGSEA. V lost 1 base and J 5 bases, leaving 20 bases between the germline ends. This CDR3 contains 16 residues. DNA for the CDR3: TGCAGCGTTGAAGGTCCGGGGGGTTCGGGCGGGACTGAAGCTTTCTTT. Translated, it gives CSVEGPGGSGGTEAFF. Filled out from reference TRBV29-1 and TRBJ1-1, the complete variable domain reads SAVISQKPSRDICQRGTSLTIQCQVDSQVTMMFWYRQQPGQSLTLIATANQGSEATYESGFVIDKFPISRPNLTFSTLTVSNMSPEDSSIYLCSVEGPGGSGGTEAFFGQGTRLTVV.

This clonotype has more than one count but fewer than ten. The chain joins TRBV7-9 to TRBJ1-5, with D hard to call. V was pared by 4 bases and J by 4 bases, with 20 bases between. The V gene's germline CDR1 is SEHNR and CDR2 FQNEAQ (reference sequence). The CDR3 sequence is 17 residues long. DNA for the CDR3: TGTGCCAGCAGCTCATTCCAGGCTGGTGAAAATAATCAGCCCCAGCATTTT. This codes for CASSSFQAGENNQPQHF.

This clonotype was observed many times. CDR3 sequence reads: CSVRQGEGEQYF. In DNA, the CDR3 is TGCAGCGTTAGACAGGGGGAGGGCGAGCAGTACTTC. The chain links TRBV29-1 to TRBJ2-7, with 9 bases matching TRBD1. The CDR3 extends over 12 amino acids. Germline V CDR1 and CDR2: SQVTM, ANQGSEA. Trimming removed 5 bases from V and 6 bases from J; junction bases left unmatched: 5.

This clonotype was picked up a small number of times. The rearrangement joins TRBV2 to TRBJ2-3; D gene uncertain. Germline CDR1 reads SNHLY; CDR2 reads FYNNEI. Trimming left V 8 bases short and J 5 bases short, with 5 bases between. This CDR3 region has 10 residues. The CDR3, as DNA: TGTGCCAGCCGAGGAGATACGCAGTATTTT. Protein: CASRGDTQYF. Full variable domain (rest looked up from reference TRBV2 and TRBJ2-3): EPEVTQTPSHQVTQMGQEVILRCVPISNHLYFYWYRQILGQKVEFLVSFYNNEISEKSEIFDDQFSVERPDGSNFTLKIRSTKLEDSAMYFCASRGDTQYFGPGTRLTVL.

This clonotype occurred once. The V call is TRBV5-8, the J call TRBJ2-5; TRBD1 agrees at 7 bases. Germline values: CDR1 SGHTS, CDR2 YDEGEE. V lost 2 bases to trimming and J lost 1 base; unmatched junction nucleotides: 5. The length of the CDR3 is 15 residues. The CDR3 is CASSFDRAIQETQYF. The CDR3 nucleotides are TGTGCCAGCAGCTTTGACAGGGCGATCCAAGAGACCCAGTACTTC.

This clonotype has a count of ten or more. The rearrangement uses TRBV20-1 and TRBJ2-4, with a weak D call TRBD2 (5 bases). Germline V gives CDR1 DFQATT, CDR2 SNEGSKA (reference sequence). V was clipped by 3 bases and J by 4 bases, with 13 bases between them. The CDR3 is made up of 14 amino acids. The CDR3 protein is CSASAPGGKNIQYF. The CDR3 nucleotides are TGCAGTGCTAGCGCACCAGGAGGAAAAAACATTCAGTACTTC.

This rearrangement joins TRBV30 to TRBJ1-1, with D unresolved. The V gene lost 3 bases and the J gene lost 5 bases, with 7 bases spanning the gap. This CDR3 is built from 11 residues. Germline V gene sequence: CDR1 GTSNPN, CDR2 SVGIG (reference sequence). The CDR3 region has the DNA TGTGCCTGGAGGGGAGGGACTGAAGCTTTCTTT. Protein product: CAWRGGTEAFF.

Ten or more counts support this clonotype. J is TRBJ2-7 and V is TRBV12-3 or TRBV12-4, with D unresolved. The germline V and J ends were trimmed by 2 bases and 5 bases, with 10 bases remaining between them. The CDR3 loop spans 13 amino acids. The CDR3 reads CASSLNGYNEQYF. For the CDR3, the DNA is TGTGCCAGCAGTTTAAATGGTTACAACGAGCAGTACTTC.

This chain connects TRBV5-1 to TRBJ2-2; D not certain. In germline, CDR1 is SGHRS, CDR2 YFSETQ. V was pared by 0 bases and J by 4 bases, with 13 bases between. This CDR3 has 16 residues. As DNA, the CDR3 is TGCGCCAGCAGCTTGGAAGGCAGGATAGCCACCGGGGAGCTGTTTTTT. It encodes CASSLEGRIATGELFF.

V is TRBV23-1 and J is TRBJ2-3; maybe TRBD2 (7 bases). TRBV23-1 is assigned to the ORF class and has an uncertain function. V dropped 7 bases and J dropped 8 bases, with 19 bases sitting between them. This CDR3 comprises 14 residues. CDR3 sequence: CASTLGGGARTQYF. Written as DNA, the CDR3 is TGCGCCAGCACTCTCGGAGGGGGGGCCCGTACGCAGTATTTT.

The chain combines TRBV10-3 with TRBJ1-5; 9 nucleotides align to TRBD1. Germline assignment: CDR1 ENHRY and CDR2 SYGVKD. Trimming cost V 6 bases and J 4 bases; bases outside gene matches: 4. This CDR3 has 14 residues. Here the CDR3 DNA reads TGTGCCATCAGAGGGACAGGGATTAATCAGCCCCAGCATTTT. Its protein product is CAIRGTGINQPQHF.

The sample holds many counts of this clonotype. The chain employs TRBV6-2 or TRBV6-3 and TRBJ1-1, with D possibly matching TRBD1 (5 bases). The germline V and J ends were trimmed by 3 bases and 5 bases, with 16 bases remaining between them. The V gene's germline CDR1 is MNHEY and CDR2 SVGEGT. CDR3 length: 15 residues. As DNA, the CDR3 is TGTGCCAGCAGTTATTTTACAGACAGAGAGACTGAAGCTTTCTTT. Translation: CASSYFTDRETEAFF.

The J gene is TRBJ2-3, the V gene TRBV6-5, with TRBD2 as a possible D gene (5 bases). Germline values: CDR1 MNHEY, CDR2 SVGAGI. The CDR3 loop spans 15 amino acids. V dropped 4 bases and J dropped 7 bases, with 18 bases sitting between them. The CDR3 spells CASSFQRAEDHTQYF. CDR3 coding DNA: TGTGCCAGCAGTTTCCAGCGAGCGGAGGATCATACGCAGTATTTT.

This clonotype was found a few times. The genes are TRBV12-3 or TRBV12-4 and TRBJ1-2, with D perhaps TRBD1 (6 bases). The germline V and J ends were trimmed by 5 bases and 0 bases, with 13 bases remaining between them. This CDR3 is 15 amino acids long. The CDR3 protein is CASSPTRTANYGYTF. The CDR3 DNA is TGTGCCAGCAGTCCAACTCGGACAGCTAACTATGGCTACACCTTC.

The V gene is TRBV20-1, the J gene TRBJ2-2; the match to TRBD2 covers 8 bases. The V and J ends lost 0 bases and 5 bases, in that order; junction bases with no gene match: 5. The CDR3 loop spans 15 amino acids. The germline V gene encodes CDR1 DFQATT and CDR2 SNEGSKA (reference sequence). CDR3 protein: CSARDTGGGTGELFF. The CDR3 coding sequence is TGCAGTGCTAGAGATACGGGGGGGGGTACCGGGGAGCTGTTTTTT.

This clonotype occurred a few times. V is TRBV7-3 and J is TRBJ1-1; possibly TRBD1 for D (5 bases). V lost 4 bases and J 4 bases, leaving 16 bases between the germline ends. This CDR3 comprises 15 residues. Per the germline V gene, CDR1 is SGHTA and CDR2 is FQGTGA. The CDR3 DNA reads as TGTGCCAGCAGCTCCCAAGGGTCGGGGGGCACTGAAGCTTTCTTT. Amino acid sequence: CASSSQGSGGTEAFF.

This clonotype was recorded many times. V is TRBV7-6 and J is TRBJ1-5; possibly TRBD1 for D (5 bases). V was pared by 5 bases and J by 7 bases, with 15 bases between. Germline V gene data show CDR1 as SGHVS and CDR2 as FNYEAQ. This CDR3 has 14 residues. CDR3: CASSRRGAGQPQHF. The DNA of the CDR3 is TGTGCCAGCAGCCGCAGAGGGGCAGGGCAGCCCCAGCATTTT.

This clonotype was seen a few times. The chain uses TRBV6-2 or TRBV6-3 and TRBJ1-5; 8 nucleotides align to TRBD1. The CDR3 runs 14 residues. CDR1 and CDR2 from the germline V gene are MNHEY and SVGEGT. J lost 2 bases, V lost 6 bases, and 3 bases had no gene match. CDR3 protein: CASSQTGGNQPQHF. The CDR3 bases are TGTGCCAGCAGCCAGACAGGGGGCAATCAGCCCCAGCATTTT.

Ten or more counts support this clonotype. V and J are TRBV5-1 and TRBJ1-1; maybe TRBD1 (6 bases). The CDR3 loop spans 15 amino acids. The germline gives CDR1 SGHRS, CDR2 YFSETQ. V gave up 4 bases and J gave up 5 bases, with 18 bases separating them. The CDR3 DNA reads TGCGCCAGCAGCGGTGGGGGCCCCTCCGAGACTGAAGCTTTCTTT. Encoded protein: CASSGGGPSETEAFF.